This T cell receptor beta chain is drawn from a study of cytomegalovirus exposure and HLA in healthy donors. There are 16 residues in the CDR3. From germline, CDR1 is SGHVS and CDR2 FQNEAQ. The V gene lost 5 bases and the J gene lost 3 bases, with 17 bases spanning the gap. PCR primers comprised 60 Vbeta and 13 Jbeta primers. The repertoire was sequenced with immunoSEQ multiplex PCR; TCRdb's copy has only in-frame clones and lacks some. Among around 200,000 clones listed, around three quarters were seen once. Material: PBMCs. The rearrangement uses TRBV7-8 and TRBJ1-5, with D perhaps matching TRBD1 (6 bases). The TCR comes from a woman between 45 and 60 years old in good health and CMV-seronegative. CDR3 loop: CASSPTLGQNNQPQHF. Here the CDR3 DNA reads TGTGCCAGCAGCCCAACCCTCGGACAGAACAATCAGCCCCAGCATTTT.